One sample yielded the 27 T cell receptor beta chains listed below, sequenced in a study of shared T cell receptors in the human thymus. Sequencing used immunoSEQ multiplex PCR; TCRdb keeps in-frame clones, though not all of them. The sample lists about 380,000 clones; roughly 94% were seen once. The sample taken for sequencing was thymocytes. Every receptor here comes from a human donor.

This clone occurred a few times. The rearrangement uses TRBV7-9 and TRBJ1-2; D uncertain. Germline V lookup: CDR1 SEHNR, CDR2 FQNEAQ (reference sequence). The germline V and J ends were trimmed by 1 base and 7 bases, with 4 bases remaining between them. CDR3 size: 11 residues. Here the CDR3 reads CASSLETGYTF. CDR3 DNA: TGTGCCAGCAGCTTAGAGACTGGCTACACCTTC.

Written as DNA, the CDR3 is TGTGCCAGCAGTCCCCCGGTGGGGGGTAGTTCGTACAATGAGCAGTTCTTC. This translates into CASSPPVGGSSYNEQFF. The V gene is TRBV28, the J gene TRBJ2-1, with TRBD2 as a possible D gene (6 bases). Germline V gives CDR1 MDHEN, CDR2 SYDVKM. There are 17 residues in the CDR3. V was pared by 5 bases and J by 4 bases, with 21 bases between.

The CDR3 is CASSEALLRQGSLPNTEAFF. In DNA, the CDR3 is TGTGCCAGCAGTGAAGCGCTACTACGACAGGGATCTCTTCCGAACACTGAAGCTTTCTTT. The chain couples TRBV6-1 to TRBJ1-1, with 7 bases lining up with TRBD1. The length of the CDR3 is 20 residues. The germline V gene has CDR1 MNHNS and CDR2 SASEGT. Losses at the gene ends were 0 bases for V and 1 base for J; bases not matched to a gene: 17.

This clone showed up just once. The rearrangement joins TRBV7-2 to TRBJ2-1; 7 bases agree with TRBD2. The CDR3 runs 16 residues. The junction had 14 bases not matched to a gene; V was cut back by 5 bases and J by 7 bases. CDR1 and CDR2 (germline): SGHTA, FQGNSA. CDR3 amino acids: CASSNFNSGLRNEQFF. The CDR3, as DNA: TGTGCCAGCAGCAATTTTAATAGCGGGCTGAGGAATGAGCAGTTCTTC.

V gene TRBV6-1 combines with J gene TRBJ1-2; 8 nucleotides match TRBD1. Germline V gives CDR1 MNHNS, CDR2 SASEGT. The CDR3 runs to 14 residues. V gave up 10 bases and J gave up 3 bases; unmatched junction bases: 10. This CDR3 reads CAISGETGDYGYTF. The CDR3 coding sequence is TGTGCCATATCGGGCGAGACAGGGGACTATGGCTACACCTTC.

V and J are TRBV4-1 and TRBJ1-1; 7 bases match TRBD1. Per germline, CDR1 MGHRA and CDR2 YSYEKL. The length of the CDR3 is 21 residues. V trimming: 5 bases; J trimming: 2 bases; junction bases outside the gene matches: 26. CDR3 in DNA: TGCGCCAGCAGCGAAGCCCGTGCGTTACTTATAGGGGGCCAACCCAACACTGAAGCTTTCTTT. Translated, it gives CASSEARALLIGGQPNTEAFF.

V is TRBV2 and J is TRBJ2-1; the D is unclear. There are 17 residues in the CDR3. In germline, CDR1 is SNHLY, CDR2 FYNNEI. Trimming stripped 5 bases from V and 0 bases from J, with 17 bases between. The CDR3 is CASSPYKTYSSYNEQFF. CDR3 nucleotides: TGTGCCAGCAGTCCGTACAAGACTTATAGCTCCTACAATGAGCAGTTCTTC.

The CDR3 loop reads CASSSLGSGPGELFF. CDR3 nucleotide sequence: TGTGCCAGCAGCTCCCTGGGTAGCGGGCCCGGGGAGCTGTTTTTT. This rearrangement joins TRBV11-2 to TRBJ2-2; 7 nucleotides line up with TRBD2. The CDR3 consists of 15 residues. CDR1 is SGHAT and CDR2 is FQNNGV in the germline V gene. V lost 4 bases and J lost 6; bases outside the gene matches: 8.

The rearrangement links TRBV11-2 to TRBJ2-1; 11 bases map to TRBD1. This CDR3 contains 19 residues. V lost 3 bases to trimming and J lost 0 bases; unmatched junction nucleotides: 10. Looked up from germline, CDR1 is SGHAT and CDR2 is FQNNGV. The CDR3 DNA reads as TGTGCCAGCAGCTTTCAGGACAGGGGGCTCCCGAGCTCCTACAATGAGCAGTTCTTC. It yields the protein CASSFQDRGLPSSYNEQFF.

The gene calls are TRBV20-1 and TRBJ2-1, with D unclear. With 3 bases removed from V and 9 bases from J, the gap between germline ends came to 9 bases. The CDR3 contains 11 residues. CDR1 and CDR2 (germline): DFQATT, SNEGSKA (reference sequence). For the CDR3, the DNA is TGCAGTGCTAGTCCCGGGTCTGAGCAGTTCTTC. As protein: CSASPGSEQFF.

The chain links TRBV11-3 to TRBJ2-5; 13 bases are a match to TRBD2. This CDR3 contains 19 residues. With V trimmed by 4 bases and J by 2 bases, 13 bases remained unmatched. Germline V CDR1 and CDR2: SGHNT, YENEEA. The CDR3 is CASSSGTSGTPHRQETQYF. The CDR3 bases are TGTGCCAGCAGCTCCGGGACTAGCGGGACCCCCCACCGACAAGAGACCCAGTACTTC.

This chain uses TRBV5-5 with TRBJ2-4; 8 positions match TRBD1. The CDR3 contains 17 residues. Germline V CDR1 and CDR2: SGHKS, YYEKEE (reference sequence). V shed 4 bases and J 8 bases; nucleotides not matched to a gene: 17. The CDR3 spells CASSLQGAGLATDIQYF. The CDR3 nucleotides are TGTGCCAGCAGCCTGCAGGGGGCCGGCCTAGCGACGGACATTCAGTACTTC.

This clone appeared once. The chain joins TRBV21-1 to TRBJ1-4. TRBV21-1 is shown as a pseudogene. This CDR3 is built from 12 residues. DNA for the CDR3: TGTGCCAGCAGCACAAAAAGGGAAAAACTGTTTTTT. Amino acids: CASSTKREKLFF.

The chain couples TRBV28 to TRBJ1-3; TRBD1 agrees at 7 bases. CDR1 is MDHEN, CDR2 SYDVKM, per germline. V dropped 4 bases and J dropped 3; count of bases not matched to a gene: 18. This CDR3 spans 19 amino acids. The CDR3: CASSSFHVTGVLYGNTIYF. The CDR3 DNA reads TGTGCCAGCAGTTCCTTCCATGTAACAGGGGTGCTGTATGGAAACACCATATATTTT.

This chain links TRBV28 with TRBJ2-7; 12 bases match TRBD2. The CDR3 runs 16 residues. V shed 5 bases, J shed 5 bases, and the junction held 10 bases outside the gene matches. The germline gives CDR1 MDHEN, CDR2 SYDVKM. The chain's CDR3 is CASSKPSGRGFHEQYF. The CDR3 DNA sequence: TGTGCCAGCAGTAAACCTAGCGGGAGGGGGTTCCACGAGCAGTACTTC.

The chain couples TRBV6-6 to TRBJ1-2, with a tentative D call TRBD1 (6 bases). V was cut by 6 bases and J by 4 bases, with 12 bases left in between. The CDR3 sequence is 13 residues long. Per the germline V gene, CDR1 is MNHNY and CDR2 is SVGAGI (reference sequence). The CDR3 DNA is TGTGCCAGCAGCTCAGACAGGCGCTATGGCTACACCTTC. Its translation: CASSSDRRYGYTF.

The chain links TRBV12-5 to TRBJ2-1, with 16 nucleotides matching TRBD2. The CDR3 totals 21 residues. Germline V lookup: CDR1 LGHNT, CDR2 FRNRAP. Trimming removed 1 base from V and 1 base from J; junction bases left unmatched: 10. CDR3 bases: TGTGCTAGTGGTTTGGGGCAACCGGGACTAGCGGGAGGGCCTTCCTACAATGAGCAGTTCTTC. Translated, it gives CASGLGQPGLAGGPSYNEQFF.

V is TRBV5-6 and J is TRBJ2-7, with a tentative D call TRBD1 (5 bases). The CDR3 consists of 14 residues. Trimming took 6 bases from V and 0 from J, leaving 13 bases between them. Per the germline V gene, CDR1 is SGHDT and CDR2 is YYEEEE. Here the CDR3 DNA reads TGTGCCAGCAACCCGCCCAGGGACTCCTACGAGCAGTACTTC. Its translation is CASNPPRDSYEQYF.

The chain recombines TRBV6-5 with TRBJ2-5; possible D gene TRBD2, 5 bases. This CDR3 is 14 amino acids long. V lost 4 bases, J lost 3 bases, and 12 bases lay in between. From germline, CDR1 is MNHEY and CDR2 SVGAGI. In DNA, the CDR3 is TGTGCCAGCAGTTGCGATACTAGTAAAGAGACCCAGTACTTC. Residues: CASSCDTSKETQYF.

The V gene is TRBV10-2, the J gene TRBJ1-1; D uncertain. Germline CDR1 is WSHSY and CDR2 is SAAADI. The length of the CDR3 is 14 residues. Trimming left V 6 bases short and J 1 base short, with 12 bases between. CDR3 coding DNA: TGCGCCAGCAGAATCGGGCAGCAGAACACTGAAGCTTTCTTT. Residues: CASRIGQQNTEAFF.

The chain links TRBV30 to TRBJ2-1; TRBD2 matches at 8 bases. J gave up 7 bases and V 1 base, and 9 bases lay outside the gene matches. The germline V gene encodes CDR1 GTSNPN and CDR2 SVGIG (reference sequence). This CDR3 region has 15 residues. The CDR3 DNA reads as TGTGCCTGGAGTGCCGGGAGGGGGATTAGGAATGAGCAGTTCTTC. Encoded protein: CAWSAGRGIRNEQFF.

This clone was observed a single time. The V gene is TRBV5-8, the J gene TRBJ2-7, with TRBD2 as a possible D gene (5 bases). Trimming took 2 bases from V and 4 from J, leaving 16 bases between them. This CDR3 has 15 amino acids. CDR1 and CDR2 from the germline V gene are SGHTS and YDEGEE. The CDR3 reads CASSFIGLAFYEQYF. In DNA, the CDR3 is TGTGCCAGCAGCTTTATAGGACTGGCGTTTTACGAGCAGTACTTC.

This chain uses TRBV6-1 with TRBJ2-1; 7 nucleotides align to TRBD2. V was clipped by 8 bases and J by 4 bases; unmatched bases: 11. Germline V gene data show CDR1 as MNHNS and CDR2 as SASEGT. This CDR3 is 15 amino acids long. The CDR3 nucleotides read TGTGCCAGCTCGACCTCGGGCGGGGGTTACAATGAGCAGTTCTTC. Protein sequence: CASSTSGGGYNEQFF.

The chain carries TRBV7-3 and TRBJ2-6; D may be TRBD1 (5 bases). V was trimmed by 2 bases and J by 0 bases, leaving 14 bases between them. This CDR3 is 18 amino acids long. CDR1 is SGHTA and CDR2 is FQGTGA in the germline V gene. The CDR3 protein is CASSLGHLMSSGANVLTF. The CDR3 nucleotides are TGTGCCAGCAGCTTAGGACACCTTATGAGCTCTGGGGCCAACGTCCTGACTTTC.

This sequence joins TRBV5-1 and TRBJ2-5; 7 nucleotides line up with TRBD1. The ends lost 4 bases at V and 5 bases at J; junction bases unmatched: 11. Per germline, CDR1 SGHRS and CDR2 YFSETQ. The CDR3 consists of 15 residues. The CDR3 protein is CASSACQGEGETQYF. The CDR3 nucleotides are TGCGCCAGCAGCGCTTGTCAGGGGGAAGGGGAGACCCAGTACTTC.

The V gene is TRBV7-3, the J gene TRBJ2-3; D call uncertain. The V end was cut by 5 bases, the J end by 0 bases, with 15 bases between. The V gene's germline CDR1 is SGHTA and CDR2 FQGTGA. This CDR3 has 16 amino acids. CDR3 in amino acids: CASSPLDVSSTDTQYF. CDR3 DNA sequence: TGTGCCAGCAGCCCCTTGGACGTTTCTAGCACAGATACGCAGTATTTT.

The genes are TRBV9 and TRBJ2-5, with TRBD2 matching 12 bases. V dropped 4 bases and J dropped 1; count of bases not matched to a gene: 20. The CDR3 covers 21 residues. Germline lookup yields CDR1 SGDLS and CDR2 YYNGEE. In DNA, the CDR3 is TGTGCCAGCAGCCCTCTCCCGCTAGCGGGGGGGACAAGGGAGGGCCAAGAGACCCAGTACTTC. It codes for CASSPLPLAGGTREGQETQYF. Using reference TRBV9 and TRBJ2-5 for the parts outside the CDR3, the full variable domain is DSGVTQTPKHLITATGQRVTLRCSPRSGDLSVYWYQQSLDQGLQFLIQYYNGEERAKGNILERFSAQQFPDLHSELNLSSLELGDSALYFCASSPLPLAGGTREGQETQYFGPGTRLLVL.